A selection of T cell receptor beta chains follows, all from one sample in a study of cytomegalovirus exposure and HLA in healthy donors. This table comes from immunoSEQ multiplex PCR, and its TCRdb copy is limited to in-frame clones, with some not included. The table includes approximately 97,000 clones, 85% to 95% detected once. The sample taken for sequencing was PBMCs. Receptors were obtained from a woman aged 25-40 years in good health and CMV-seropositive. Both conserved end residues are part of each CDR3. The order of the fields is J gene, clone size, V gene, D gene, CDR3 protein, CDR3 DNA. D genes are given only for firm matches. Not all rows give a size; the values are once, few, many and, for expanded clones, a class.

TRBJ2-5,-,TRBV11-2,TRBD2,CASSSTSGRAGETQYF,TGTGCCAGCAGCTCTACTAGCGGGAGGGCCGGTGAGACCCAGTACTTC
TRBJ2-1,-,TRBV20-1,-,CSAKEGTVQFF,TGCAGTGCTAAAGAAGGGACTGTGCAGTTCTTC
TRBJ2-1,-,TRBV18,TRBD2,CASSPPGLAGLSYNEQFF,TGTGCCAGCTCACCACCGGGACTAGCGGGACTTTCCTACAATGAGCAGTTCTTC
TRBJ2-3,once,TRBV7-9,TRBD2,CASRTSGTDTQYF,TGTGCCAGCAGGACTAGCGGGACAGATACGCAGTATTTT
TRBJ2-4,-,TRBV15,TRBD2,CATSKPPGRRGVISKNIQYF,TGTGCCACCAGCAAACCACCCGGGAGGCGCGGGGTAATTTCCAAAAACATTCAGTACTTC
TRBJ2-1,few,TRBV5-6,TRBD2,CASSLGLADEQFF,TGTGCCAGCAGCTTGGGACTAGCGGATGAGCAGTTCTTC
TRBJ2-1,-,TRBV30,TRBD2,CAWTGPGSAGGGSYNEQFF,TGTGCCTGGACAGGTCCCGGCTCGGCGGGAGGGGGCTCCTACAATGAGCAGTTCTTC
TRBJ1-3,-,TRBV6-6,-,CASRSTGGDTIYF,TGTGCCAGCAGAAGTACCGGGGGTGACACCATATATTTT
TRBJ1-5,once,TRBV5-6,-,CASSLGQFSNQPQHF,TGTGCCAGCAGCTTAGGACAGTTTAGCAATCAGCCCCAGCATTTT
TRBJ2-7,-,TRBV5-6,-,CASSFGPVTGKEQYF,TGTGCCAGCAGCTTCGGGCCGGTAACGGGAAAAGAGCAGTACTTC
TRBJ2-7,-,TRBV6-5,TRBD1,CASSKLGQSTYEQYF,TGTGCCAGCAGTAAACTGGGACAGTCAACCTACGAGCAGTACTTC
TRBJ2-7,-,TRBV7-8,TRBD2,CASSPRGLADSYEQYF,TGTGCCAGCAGCCCGAGGGGACTAGCGGACTCCTACGAGCAGTACTTC
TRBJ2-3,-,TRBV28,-,CASRERGDTQYF,TGTGCCAGCCGGGAGAGGGGAGATACGCAGTATTTT
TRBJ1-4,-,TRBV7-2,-,CASSLFRDSSSTNEKLFF,TGTGCCAGCAGCTTATTCAGGGACTCTTCCTCAACTAATGAAAAACTGTTTTTT
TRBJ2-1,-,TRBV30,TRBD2,CAWTAGTSGHEQFF,TGTGCCTGGACTGCCGGGACTAGCGGCCATGAGCAGTTCTTC
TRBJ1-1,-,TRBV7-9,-,CASSFAGKLTEAFF,TGTGCCAGCAGCTTTGCAGGAAAACTCACTGAAGCTTTCTTT
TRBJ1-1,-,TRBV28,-,CASSFRGYTEAFF,TGTGCCAGCAGTTTCAGGGGCTACACTGAAGCTTTCTTT
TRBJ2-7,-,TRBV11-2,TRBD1,CASSATGTVYEQYF,TGTGCCAGCAGCGCAACCGGGACAGTCTACGAGCAGTACTTC